The rows below give T cell receptor beta chains drawn from one sample of a study of CD8 T cells in Susac syndrome. In TCRdb, the immunoSEQ multiplex PCR reads were re-called with MiXCR into one record per CDR3 protein. The data hold over 150,000 distinct CDR3 sequences, with approximately 94% observed a single time. The material sequenced was CD4+ T cells from PBMCs. The receptor set was obtained from a human donor with Susac syndrome. Each CDR3 is given with its conserved first and last residue. The D gene is left open where the match is weak. Rows give clone size only sometimes, using once, few, many, or a class for an expanded clone.

d_call: NA
j_call: TRBJ2-5
clone_size: NA
v_call: TRBV11-1
cdr3_aa: CASSLEGTPPRYF
cdr3_nt: TGTGCCAGCAGCCTCGAGGGGACGCCTCCCCGGTACTTC

d_call: TRBD1
j_call: TRBJ2-5
clone_size: once
v_call: TRBV29-1
cdr3_aa: CSVGDRERQETQYF
cdr3_nt: TGCAGCGTGGGGGACAGGGAGAGGCAAGAGACCCAGTACTTC

d_call: TRBD1
j_call: TRBJ1-4
clone_size: once
v_call: TRBV29-1
cdr3_aa: CSVEKDRDEKLFF
cdr3_nt: TGCAGCGTTGAGAAAGACAGGGATGAAAAACTGTTTTTT

d_call: NA
j_call: TRBJ2-1
clone_size: NA
v_call: TRBV29-1
cdr3_aa: CSFNRGRAEFF
cdr3_nt: TGCAGCTTCAACAGGGGGAGGGCCGAGTTCTTC

d_call: TRBD1
j_call: TRBJ1-2
clone_size: NA
v_call: TRBV29-1
cdr3_aa: CSVQRTGGGYTF
cdr3_nt: TGCAGCGTCCAGAGGACAGGGGGCGGCTACACCTTC

d_call: TRBD1
j_call: TRBJ1-5
clone_size: NA
v_call: TRBV29-1
cdr3_aa: CSAQTGDNQPQHF
cdr3_nt: TGCAGCGCCCAAACAGGGGACAATCAGCCCCAGCATTTT

d_call: NA
j_call: TRBJ2-1
clone_size: NA
v_call: TRBV7-2
cdr3_aa: CASSLQGLNNEQFF
cdr3_nt: TGTGCCAGCAGCTTACAAGGACTAAACAATGAGCAGTTCTTC

d_call: TRBD1
j_call: TRBJ2-5
clone_size: NA
v_call: TRBV2
cdr3_aa: CASMGQGAGETQYF
cdr3_nt: TGTGCCAGCATGGGACAGGGGGCAGGGGAGACCCAGTACTTC

d_call: NA
j_call: TRBJ2-5
clone_size: NA
v_call: TRBV29-1
cdr3_aa: CSGISGVETQYF
cdr3_nt: TGCAGCGGAATTTCGGGAGTAGAGACCCAGTACTTC

d_call: NA
j_call: TRBJ1-1
clone_size: NA
v_call: TRBV18
cdr3_aa: CASSPVSEAFF
cdr3_nt: TGTGCCAGCTCACCGGTCTCTGAAGCTTTCTTT

d_call: NA
j_call: TRBJ1-1
clone_size: NA
v_call: TRBV6-2/TRBV6-3
cdr3_aa: CASSDSRDTRPFF
cdr3_nt: TGTGCCAGCAGTGACAGCCGGGACACCCGACCTTTCTTT

d_call: NA
j_call: TRBJ1-4
clone_size: NA
v_call: TRBV15
cdr3_aa: CATSRDRGFDEKLFF
cdr3_nt: TGTGCCACCAGCAGAGATAGGGGCTTCGATGAAAAACTGTTTTTT

d_call: TRBD1
j_call: TRBJ2-1
clone_size: NA
v_call: TRBV30
cdr3_aa: CAWNSQGNEQFF
cdr3_nt: TGTGCCTGGAATTCACAGGGGAATGAGCAGTTCTTC

d_call: TRBD1
j_call: TRBJ1-5
clone_size: NA
v_call: TRBV19
cdr3_aa: CASSIQGAGQPQHF
cdr3_nt: TGTGCCAGTAGTATTCAGGGGGCAGGGCAGCCCCAGCATTTT

d_call: NA
j_call: TRBJ2-5
clone_size: NA
v_call: TRBV7-9
cdr3_aa: CASSLFYGQQETQYF
cdr3_nt: TGTGCCAGCAGCTTATTTTATGGACAGCAAGAGACCCAGTACTTC

d_call: TRBD1
j_call: TRBJ2-7
clone_size: few
v_call: TRBV3-1
cdr3_aa: CASSLDRGNEQYF
cdr3_nt: TGTGCCAGCAGCCTCGACAGGGGCAACGAGCAGTACTTC

d_call: NA
j_call: TRBJ2-2
clone_size: NA
v_call: TRBV20-1
cdr3_aa: CSARGVGAGVTGELFF
cdr3_nt: TGCAGTGCTAGAGGCGTGGGGGCGGGGGTCACCGGGGAGCTGTTTTTT

d_call: NA
j_call: TRBJ1-5
clone_size: NA
v_call: TRBV30
cdr3_aa: CAWSVGPGGNQPQHF
cdr3_nt: TGTGCCTGGAGTGTGGGCCCCGGTGGCAATCAGCCCCAGCATTTT

d_call: NA
j_call: TRBJ2-6
clone_size: NA
v_call: TRBV28
cdr3_aa: CASKSGANVLTF
cdr3_nt: TGTGCCAGCAAGTCTGGGGCCAACGTCCTGACTTTC

d_call: TRBD1
j_call: TRBJ2-7
clone_size: NA
v_call: TRBV24-1
cdr3_aa: CATEQGSEQYF
cdr3_nt: TGTGCCACCGAACAGGGGAGCGAGCAGTACTTC

d_call: NA
j_call: TRBJ2-7
clone_size: NA
v_call: TRBV5-1
cdr3_aa: CASRFDRYEQYF
cdr3_nt: TGCGCCAGCAGATTCGACCGCTACGAGCAGTACTTC

d_call: NA
j_call: TRBJ2-1
clone_size: few
v_call: TRBV12-3/TRBV12-4
cdr3_aa: CASSRNYNEQFF
cdr3_nt: TGTGCCAGCAGCCGTAACTACAATGAGCAGTTCTTC

d_call: NA
j_call: TRBJ1-5
clone_size: NA
v_call: TRBV27
cdr3_aa: CASSLANEVGNQPQHF
cdr3_nt: TGTGCCAGCAGTTTAGCGAATGAGGTGGGCAATCAGCCCCAGCATTTT

d_call: TRBD2
j_call: TRBJ2-3
clone_size: NA
v_call: TRBV19
cdr3_aa: CASSMGLAGYDTQYF
cdr3_nt: TGTGCCAGTAGTATGGGTCTAGCGGGGTACGATACGCAGTATTTT

d_call: TRBD1
j_call: TRBJ2-7
clone_size: NA
v_call: TRBV7-2
cdr3_aa: CANTSGTGEEEYEQYF
cdr3_nt: TGTGCCAACACTTCCGGGACAGGGGAGGAGGAATACGAGCAGTACTTC

d_call: NA
j_call: TRBJ2-7
clone_size: NA
v_call: TRBV5-1
cdr3_aa: CASKPGHSSYEQYF
cdr3_nt: TGCGCCAGCAAGCCGGGACATAGCTCCTACGAGCAGTACTTC

d_call: NA
j_call: TRBJ2-7
clone_size: NA
v_call: TRBV29-1
cdr3_aa: CSVEDRGRVGEQYF
cdr3_nt: TGCAGCGTTGAAGATCGGGGCAGGGTGGGCGAGCAGTACTTC

d_call: TRBD1
j_call: TRBJ2-1
clone_size: NA
v_call: TRBV12-3/TRBV12-4
cdr3_aa: CASSVGDRGPNEQFF
cdr3_nt: TGTGCCAGCTCAGTGGGGGACAGGGGGCCTAATGAGCAGTTCTTC

d_call: NA
j_call: TRBJ2-5
clone_size: NA
v_call: TRBV20-1
cdr3_aa: CSARGLGQETQYF
cdr3_nt: TGCAGTGCTAGAGGACTAGGACAAGAGACCCAGTACTTC

d_call: TRBD1
j_call: TRBJ2-3
clone_size: NA
v_call: TRBV7-3
cdr3_aa: CASSLTSRGHATQYF
cdr3_nt: TGTGCCAGCAGCTTAACGAGTAGGGGGCATGCTACGCAGTATTTT

d_call: NA
j_call: TRBJ2-3
clone_size: NA
v_call: TRBV7-3
cdr3_aa: CASSLSSFTDTQYF
cdr3_nt: TGTGCCAGCAGCCTCAGTTCGTTCACAGATACGCAGTATTTT

d_call: NA
j_call: TRBJ2-5
clone_size: NA
v_call: TRBV29-1
cdr3_aa: CSVKQGQETQYF
cdr3_nt: TGCAGCGTTAAACAGGGTCAAGAGACCCAGTACTTC

d_call: NA
j_call: TRBJ2-7
clone_size: NA
v_call: TRBV18
cdr3_aa: CASSPQTYEQYF
cdr3_nt: TGTGCCAGCTCACCCCAGACCTACGAGCAGTACTTC

d_call: NA
j_call: TRBJ2-1
clone_size: NA
v_call: TRBV7-2
cdr3_aa: CASRQITYNEQFF
cdr3_nt: TGTGCCAGCAGACAGATCACCTACAATGAGCAGTTCTTC

d_call: NA
j_call: TRBJ2-7
clone_size: NA
v_call: TRBV20-1
cdr3_aa: CSARDTRTHSYEQYF
cdr3_nt: TGCAGTGCTAGAGATACCCGGACTCACTCCTACGAGCAGTACTTC

d_call: TRBD1
j_call: TRBJ2-7
clone_size: NA
v_call: TRBV7-3
cdr3_aa: CASSLTPGQGRNEQYF
cdr3_nt: TGTGCCAGCAGCTTAACTCCGGGACAGGGAAGAAACGAGCAGTACTTC

d_call: TRBD1
j_call: TRBJ2-2
clone_size: NA
v_call: TRBV9
cdr3_aa: CASSEHQTGFRGELFF
cdr3_nt: TGTGCCAGCAGCGAACATCAGACAGGGTTCCGCGGGGAGCTGTTTTTT

d_call: TRBD1
j_call: TRBJ1-2
clone_size: NA
v_call: TRBV20-1
cdr3_aa: CSAEGGQRRSGYTF
cdr3_nt: TGCAGTGCTGAAGGGGGACAGAGGCGTTCTGGCTACACCTTC

d_call: NA
j_call: TRBJ2-1
clone_size: NA
v_call: TRBV9
cdr3_aa: CASSVQGAAYNEQFF
cdr3_nt: TGTGCCAGCAGCGTCCAAGGCGCGGCCTACAATGAGCAGTTCTTC

d_call: NA
j_call: TRBJ2-3
clone_size: NA
v_call: TRBV3-1
cdr3_aa: CASSQERVRSDTQYF
cdr3_nt: TGTGCCAGCAGCCAAGAGAGGGTGCGCTCAGATACGCAGTATTTT

d_call: TRBD1
j_call: TRBJ2-7
clone_size: NA
v_call: TRBV28
cdr3_aa: CASSWGPGTGGIYEQYF
cdr3_nt: TGTGCCAGCAGTTGGGGGCCAGGGACAGGGGGTATCTACGAGCAGTACTTC

d_call: NA
j_call: TRBJ1-2
clone_size: NA
v_call: TRBV23-1
cdr3_aa: CASPTPRVGYGYTF
cdr3_nt: TGCGCCAGCCCAACCCCCCGGGTGGGCTATGGCTACACCTTC

d_call: NA
j_call: TRBJ2-6
clone_size: NA
v_call: TRBV12-3/TRBV12-4
cdr3_aa: CASSSWQETWRANVLTF
cdr3_nt: TGTGCCAGCAGTTCTTGGCAGGAGACCTGGAGGGCCAACGTCCTGACTTTC

d_call: NA
j_call: TRBJ2-7
clone_size: NA
v_call: TRBV3-1
cdr3_aa: CASSQDIEQYF
cdr3_nt: TGTGCCAGCAGCCAAGATATAGAGCAGTACTTC

d_call: NA
j_call: TRBJ2-5
clone_size: NA
v_call: TRBV27
cdr3_aa: CAASFGETQYF
cdr3_nt: TGTGCCGCTTCCTTTGGGGAGACCCAGTACTTC

d_call: TRBD1
j_call: TRBJ2-1
clone_size: NA
v_call: TRBV7-3
cdr3_aa: CASSLRAGQGNEQFF
cdr3_nt: TGTGCCAGCAGCCTCAGGGCGGGACAGGGAAATGAGCAGTTCTTC

d_call: TRBD1
j_call: TRBJ2-7
clone_size: NA
v_call: TRBV24-1
cdr3_aa: CATSSDRGHEQYF
cdr3_nt: TGTGCCACCAGCTCGGACAGGGGACACGAGCAGTACTTC

d_call: NA
j_call: TRBJ2-1
clone_size: NA
v_call: TRBV29-1
cdr3_aa: CSGTSFSYNEQFF
cdr3_nt: TGCAGCGGAACTAGCTTCTCCTACAATGAGCAGTTCTTC

d_call: NA
j_call: TRBJ2-7
clone_size: NA
v_call: TRBV5-1
cdr3_aa: CASSTGSLVYEQYF
cdr3_nt: TGCGCCAGCAGCACCGGGTCTCTAGTCTACGAGCAGTACTTC

d_call: TRBD2
j_call: TRBJ2-5
clone_size: NA
v_call: TRBV15
cdr3_aa: CATSRLTSGNQETQYF
cdr3_nt: TGTGCCACCAGCAGGCTGACTAGCGGGAATCAAGAGACCCAGTACTTC

d_call: TRBD2
j_call: TRBJ2-1
clone_size: NA
v_call: TRBV9
cdr3_aa: CASSVGTSQIKRFF
cdr3_nt: TGTGCCAGCAGCGTCGGGACTAGTCAGATAAAGCGGTTCTTC

d_call: NA
j_call: TRBJ1-2
clone_size: NA
v_call: TRBV12-3/TRBV12-4
cdr3_aa: CASTLGRFYGYTF
cdr3_nt: TGTGCCAGCACTTTGGGTCGGTTCTATGGCTACACCTTC

d_call: NA
j_call: TRBJ1-2
clone_size: NA
v_call: TRBV4-3
cdr3_aa: CASSQEGGYGYTF
cdr3_nt: TGCGCCAGCAGCCAGGAAGGAGGCTATGGCTACACCTTC